What follows is one T cell receptor beta chain and its context. Per germline, CDR1 SQVTM and CDR2 ANQGSEA. The CDR3 extends over 18 amino acids. V gave up 3 bases and J gave up 0 bases; unmatched junction bases: 12. The data were taken from a study of brain T cells in children with intractable seizures. Only cases whose brain tissue showed the highest T cell transcript signatures were sequenced. Clones were sequenced by immunoSEQ multiplex PCR, and TCRdb holds only the in-frame ones, with some missing. The repertoire holds tens of thousands of clones, with roughly 95% as singletons. The source is a boy under two years old with focal cortical dysplasia and intractable seizures. This chain connects TRBV29-1 to TRBJ2-1, with 9 bases that match TRBD2. The sample here was peripheral blood, taken at surgery. The DNA for the CDR3 is TGCAGCGTTGATCCCGGGACTAGCCCCTGGGGCTCCTACAATGAGCAGTTCTTC. Protein: CSVDPGTSPWGSYNEQFF.